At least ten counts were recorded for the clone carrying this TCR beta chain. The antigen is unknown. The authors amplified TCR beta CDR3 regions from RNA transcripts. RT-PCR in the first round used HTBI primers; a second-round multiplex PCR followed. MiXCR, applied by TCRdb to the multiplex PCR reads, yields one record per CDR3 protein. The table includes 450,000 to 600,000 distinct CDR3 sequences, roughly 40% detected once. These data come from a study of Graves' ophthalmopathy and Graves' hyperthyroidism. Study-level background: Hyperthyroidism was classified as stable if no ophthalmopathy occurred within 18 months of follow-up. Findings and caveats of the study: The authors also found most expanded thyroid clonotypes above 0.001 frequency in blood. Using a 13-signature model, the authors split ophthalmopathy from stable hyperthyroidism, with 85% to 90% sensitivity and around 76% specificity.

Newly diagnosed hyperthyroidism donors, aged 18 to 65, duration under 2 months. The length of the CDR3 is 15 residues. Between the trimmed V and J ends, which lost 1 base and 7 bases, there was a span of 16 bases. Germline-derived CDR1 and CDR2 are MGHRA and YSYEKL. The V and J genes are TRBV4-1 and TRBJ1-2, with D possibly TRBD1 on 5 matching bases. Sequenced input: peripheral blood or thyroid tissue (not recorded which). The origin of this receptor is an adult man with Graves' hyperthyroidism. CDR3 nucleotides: TGCGCCAGCAGCCAAGGCGGGGCCTACGGAGGTGGCTACACCTTC. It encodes CASSQGGAYGGGYTF.